Following are 27 T cell receptor beta chains from one sample sequenced in a study of blood T cell repertoires in COVID-19. TCRdb's table, derived via immunoSEQ multiplex PCR, lists solely in-frame clones and lacks some. The sample holds roughly 120,000 clones; roughly four fifths are singletons and the top ten take roughly 7.9%. Sequencing was done on a sample of peripheral blood. All receptors derive from a human donor in a cohort sampled during active COVID-19.

This chain joins TRBV4-1 and TRBJ1-3; possibly TRBD1 for D (6 bases). The CDR3 has 16 amino acids. The germline V gene has CDR1 MGHRA and CDR2 YSYEKL. V shed 4 bases and J shed 3 bases, with 16 bases lying between them. Here the CDR3 reads CASSRGQQGIGNTIYF. CDR3 DNA sequence: TGCGCCAGCAGCCGCGGACAACAGGGCATTGGAAACACCATATATTTT.

This rearrangement joins TRBV19 to TRBJ2-2; D perhaps matches TRBD2 (6 bases). The ends were cut back, 5 bases at V and 3 bases at J, with 16 bases in the middle. Germline CDR1 is LNHDA and CDR2 is SQIVND (reference sequence). This CDR3 region has 16 residues. Here the CDR3 DNA reads TGTGCCAGTAGTGCCCTTCTGCGGGGTGACACCGGGGAGCTGTTTTTT. Translation gives CASSALLRGDTGELFF.

The chain joins TRBV10-3 to TRBJ2-7; 10 nucleotides align to TRBD1. Germline lookup yields CDR1 ENHRY and CDR2 SYGVKD. V lost 6 bases and J lost 3; bases outside the gene matches: 5. The CDR3 is 14 amino acids. CDR3 loop: CAIRGQGGIYEQYF. CDR3 nucleotide sequence: TGTGCCATCAGAGGACAGGGGGGAATCTACGAGCAGTACTTC.

This clone has more than one count but fewer than ten. The chain couples TRBV7-9 to TRBJ1-5; D unresolved. The CDR3 runs 13 residues. The V end lost 1 base, the J end lost 9 bases, and 10 bases lay between the germline ends. The germline gives CDR1 SEHNR, CDR2 FQNEAQ (reference sequence). The CDR3 DNA sequence: TGTGCCAGCAGCTTAGACGGGGTACGGCCCCAGCATTTT. It codes for CASSLDGVRPQHF. The entire variable domain, with the rest obtained from reference TRBV7-9 and TRBJ1-5, is as follows: DTGVSQNPRHKITKRGQNVTFRCDPISEHNRLYWYRQTLGQGPEFLTYFQNEAQLEKSRLLSDRFSAERPKGSFSTLEIQRTEQGDSAMYLCASSLDGVRPQHFGDGTRLSIL.

V and J are TRBV28 and TRBJ2-7; TRBD2 matches at 7 bases. Looked up from germline, CDR1 is MDHEN and CDR2 is SYDVKM. CDR3 size: 15 residues. With 6 bases clipped from V and 0 bases from J, the junction kept 8 bases outside the gene matches. CDR3 sequence (DNA): TGTGCCAGCAGCACATCTAGCGGTAGCTCCTACGAGCAGTACTTC. This encodes CASSTSSGSSYEQYF.

The chain is built from TRBV30 and TRBJ1-6; 12 bases agree with TRBD1. V lost 1 base, J lost 10 bases, and 5 bases stayed unmatched. The CDR3 contains 15 residues. CDR1 and CDR2 (germline): GTSNPN, SVGIG (reference sequence). The chain's CDR3 is CAWSGGQGAGSPLHF. The CDR3 DNA follows: TGTGCCTGGAGTGGGGGACAGGGGGCCGGGTCACCCCTCCACTTT. Using reference TRBV30 and TRBJ1-6 for the parts outside the CDR3, the full variable domain is SQTIHQWPATLVQPVGSPLSLECTVEGTSNPNLYWYRQAAGRGLQLLFYSVGIGQISSEVPQNLSASRPQDRQFILSSKKLLLSDSGFYLCAWSGGQGAGSPLHFGNGTRLTVT.

The gene calls are TRBV4-1 and TRBJ1-1; unclear D gene. V lost 6 bases, J lost 5 bases, and 13 bases lay in between. Germline CDR1 is MGHRA and CDR2 is YSYEKL. The length of the CDR3 is 13 residues. In nucleotides, the CDR3 is TGCGCCAGCAGAGGCCCCCAGACAACTGAAGCTTTCTTT. Translated, it gives CASRGPQTTEAFF.

The V call is TRBV27, the J call TRBJ2-1; 7 bases are a match to TRBD2. The CDR3 has 16 residues. The J segment lost 1 base and the V segment lost 4 bases, leaving 7 bases of the junction unmatched. The germline V gene has CDR1 MNHEY and CDR2 SMNVEV (reference sequence). CDR3 in DNA: TGTGCCAGCAGTTCTCCGGGACTACATTCCTACAATGAGCAGTTCTTC. Translated: CASSSPGLHSYNEQFF.

The CDR3 sequence: CASSTGGRPYGYTF. DNA of the CDR3: TGTGCCAGCAGCACAGGGGGTCGACCGTATGGCTACACCTTC. The chain recombines TRBV3-1 (or the pseudogene TRBV3-2) with TRBJ1-2; 8 positions match TRBD1. Germline CDR1 and CDR2: LGHDT and YNNKEL (reference sequence). With V trimmed by 5 bases and J by 5 bases, 7 bases remained unmatched. This CDR3 spans 14 amino acids.

V gene TRBV7-2 combines with J gene TRBJ1-6, with D possibly TRBD1 on 5 matching bases. The CDR3 is 17 amino acids. CDR1 and CDR2 (germline): SGHTA, FQGNSA. Trimming left V 1 base short and J 5 bases short, with 15 bases between. This chain's CDR3 is CASSLEVRVWDNSPLHF. In DNA, the CDR3 is TGTGCCAGCAGCTTAGAGGTCAGGGTGTGGGATAATTCACCCCTCCACTTT.

The rearrangement joins TRBV2 to TRBJ2-5, with D possibly being TRBD1 (5 bases). The CDR3 has 14 amino acids. The V end lost 4 bases, the J end lost 7 bases, and 16 bases lay between the germline ends. Germline CDR1 SNHLY, CDR2 FYNNEI. As DNA, the CDR3 is TGTGCCAGCAGTGGTGAGGCAGGGATCGGGACCCAGTACTTC. Its translation: CASSGEAGIGTQYF.

This clone was detected ten times or more. The chain recombines TRBV6-5 with TRBJ1-5, with 7 positions matching TRBD1. The V gene's germline CDR1 is MNHEY and CDR2 SVGAGI. V gave up 6 bases and J gave up 5 bases; unmatched junction bases: 10. CDR3 length: 15 amino acids. The CDR3 DNA reads as TGTGCCAGCAGCTCGACAGGGTTTGGCCATCAGCCCCAGCATTTT. Translation gives CASSSTGFGHQPQHF.

This chain connects TRBV5-1 to TRBJ1-1, with TRBD1 matching over 8 bases. V dropped 4 bases and J dropped 6; count of bases not matched to a gene: 8. CDR1 is SGHRS, CDR2 YFSETQ, per germline. The CDR3 runs to 14 residues. For the CDR3, the DNA is TGCGCCAGCAGCGGGGGACAGGAAAGGCCTGAAGCTTTCTTT. Its protein is CASSGGQERPEAFF.

The rearrangement uses TRBV18 and TRBJ1-1; a weak D match, TRBD1 (5 bases). The CDR3 contains 14 residues. V was clipped by 1 base and J by 3 bases, with 9 bases between them. Germline lookup yields CDR1 KGHSH and CDR2 LQKENI. The CDR3 loop reads CASSPRQTDTEAFF. The DNA for the CDR3 is TGTGCCAGCTCACCACGACAGACAGACACTGAAGCTTTCTTT.

This rearrangement joins TRBV4-2 to TRBJ1-2; D is unclear. Germline CDR1 and CDR2: LGHNA and YNFKEQ. This CDR3 contains 17 residues. The V end was cut by 0 bases, the J end by 6 bases, with 20 bases between. DNA of the CDR3: TGTGCCAGCAGCCAAGACCCTCAAGAGGGCGCAGGCCATGGCTACACCTTC. Encoded protein: CASSQDPQEGAGHGYTF.

The CDR3 loop is CASIWRKGAVNTEAFF. Here the CDR3 DNA reads TGTGCCAGCATATGGAGGAAGGGGGCGGTGAACACTGAAGCTTTCTTT. The chain recombines TRBV21-1 with TRBJ1-1; TRBD1 was called by the table and not checked on the DNA. TRBV21-1 corresponds to a pseudogene. CDR3 length: 16 residues.

The genes are TRBV5-8 and TRBJ2-7; 8 positions agree with TRBD1. The germline V gene encodes CDR1 SGHTS and CDR2 YDEGEE. The V and J ends lost 0 bases and 5 bases, in that order; junction bases with no gene match: 7. This CDR3 comprises 15 residues. The CDR3 coding sequence is TGTGCCAGCAGCTTGGCCGGCAGGGGGCAAAACGAGCAGTACTTC. This codes for CASSLAGRGQNEQYF.

The chain links TRBV4-1 to TRBJ1-1; possibly TRBD1 for D (5 bases). The CDR3 totals 17 residues. The V gene lost 6 bases and the J gene lost 1 base, with 21 bases spanning the gap. CDR1 is MGHRA, CDR2 YSYEKL, per germline. Here the CDR3 DNA reads TGCGCCAGCAGTCAGCAAGGGGCCCGATATGCGAACACTGAAGCTTTCTTT. It is translated as CASSQQGARYANTEAFF.

The chain employs TRBV11-2 and TRBJ2-7; a weak D match, TRBD1 (6 bases). Germline CDR1 SGHAT, CDR2 FQNNGV. The CDR3 contains 14 residues. The V gene lost 0 bases and the J gene lost 5 bases, with 11 bases spanning the gap. CDR3 loop: CASSLEGAGHEQYF. CDR3 nucleotide sequence: TGTGCCAGCAGCTTAGAGGGGGCTGGTCACGAGCAGTACTTC.

This clone was recorded a few times. The chain carries TRBV30 and TRBJ2-7, with TRBD1 identical over 7 bases. CDR3 size: 13 residues. Germline V gene lookup returns CDR1 GTSNPN and CDR2 SVGIG (reference sequence). V lost 1 base and J lost 4; bases outside the gene matches: 4. CDR3 sequence (DNA): TGTGCCTGGAGTGCAGGGGGTAGGTACGAGCAGTACTTC. Its translation is CAWSAGGRYEQYF.

This chain uses TRBV19 with TRBJ1-3, with 9 nucleotides matching TRBD1. CDR3 size: 15 residues. CDR1 and CDR2 from the germline V gene are LNHDA and SQIVND (reference sequence). The junction had 5 bases not matched to a gene; V was cut back by 5 bases and J by 3 bases. The CDR3, as DNA: TGTGCCAGTAGTGTCACAGGGGGCAATGGAAACACCATATATTTT. Its protein product is CASSVTGGNGNTIYF.

This clone was seen a single time. The chain links TRBV30 to TRBJ1-2, with 9 bases lining up with TRBD1. Trimming at V came to 3 bases and at J to 3 bases, leaving 2 bases not matched to a gene. The germline V gene has CDR1 GTSNPN and CDR2 SVGIG (reference sequence). CDR3 length: 13 residues. DNA for the CDR3: TGTGCCTGGAGGACAGGGGGTTACTATGGCTACACCTTC. Its translation is CAWRTGGYYGYTF.

The J gene is TRBJ1-3, the V gene TRBV5-1; no clear D. CDR1 and CDR2 (germline): SGHRS, YFSETQ. V lost 0 bases to trimming and J lost 8 bases, with 15 bases between them. This CDR3 region has 15 residues. CDR3 sequence: CASSLAPLAADTIYF. For the CDR3, the DNA is TGCGCCAGCAGCTTGGCCCCTTTGGCGGCAGACACCATATATTTT.

This chain links TRBV18 with TRBJ1-1; no definite D call. The germline CDR1 and CDR2 sequences are KGHSH and LQKENI. CDR3 size: 13 residues. V dropped 3 bases and J dropped 2 bases, with 7 bases sitting between them. The CDR3 nucleotides are TGTGCCAGCTCACCGGGCCTCAACACTGAAGCTTTCTTT. This encodes CASSPGLNTEAFF.

The chain combines TRBV7-9 with TRBJ2-1, with 7 bases fitting TRBD1. V shed 5 bases, J shed 3 bases, and the junction held 7 bases outside the gene matches. CDR3 size: 15 residues. Germline assignment: CDR1 SEHNR and CDR2 FQNEAQ (reference sequence). CDR3 sequence: CASSRDRVNYNEQFF. The CDR3 coding sequence is TGTGCCAGCAGCCGCGACAGGGTAAACTACAATGAGCAGTTCTTC.

The table lists this clone with a few counts. The rearrangement links TRBV6-6 to TRBJ1-2; tentatively, D is TRBD1 (6 bases). With 4 bases removed from V and 6 bases from J, the gap between germline ends came to 18 bases. Germline V lookup: CDR1 MNHNY, CDR2 SVGAGI (reference sequence). The CDR3 sequence is 15 residues long. CDR3 nucleotides: TGTGCCAGCAGTTCGACCAGTTGGGGGCTCGATGGCTACACCTTC. Translated, it gives CASSSTSWGLDGYTF.

This clone was observed a single time. This chain joins TRBV6-2 or TRBV6-3 and TRBJ1-1, with 9 bases fitting TRBD1. Per germline, CDR1 MNHEY and CDR2 SVGEGT. This CDR3 spans 14 amino acids. The junction had 4 bases not matched to a gene; V was cut back by 4 bases and J by 4 bases. This CDR3 is CASSWDRVATEAFF. The CDR3 DNA sequence: TGTGCCAGCAGTTGGGACAGGGTGGCCACTGAAGCTTTCTTT.